Shown below are 32 T cell receptor beta chains from a single sample sequenced in a study of blood T cell repertoires in COVID-19. Only in-frame clones appear in the TCRdb table, and some are missing; sequencing was by immunoSEQ multiplex PCR. The sample includes 350,000 to 400,000 clones, more than 85% seen only once; the top ten take almost 3%. Sequenced sample: PBMCs or T cells enriched from blood (not recorded which). The receptors derive from a woman aged 25 to 39 who had recovered from COVID-19.

A few counts support this clone. CDR3 protein: CASSQGEHSYPNQPQHF. In nucleotides, the CDR3 is TGTGCCAGCAGCCAAGGGGAGCACTCCTACCCCAATCAGCCCCAGCATTTT. The rearrangement joins TRBV3-1 (or the pseudogene TRBV3-2) to TRBJ1-5; D call uncertain. The germline gives CDR1 LGHDT, CDR2 YNNKEL (reference sequence). Trimming pared 1 base from V and 3 bases from J, leaving 16 bases between. The CDR3 covers 17 residues.

The J gene is TRBJ2-5, the V gene TRBV28, with D possibly TRBD1 on 6 matching bases. With 5 bases removed from V and 6 bases from J, the gap between germline ends came to 16 bases. This CDR3 has 14 amino acids. Per germline, CDR1 MDHEN and CDR2 SYDVKM. This CDR3 reads CASSDPGDVKTQYF. DNA for the CDR3: TGTGCCAGCAGTGACCCAGGGGACGTTAAGACCCAGTACTTC.

The rearrangement joins TRBV5-1 to TRBJ2-5; TRBD2 agrees at 8 bases. The V gene end was trimmed by 4 bases and the J gene end by 5 bases; junction bases not matched to a gene: 22. The germline CDR1 and CDR2 sequences are SGHRS and YFSETQ. CDR3 size: 19 residues. The CDR3 here is CASSPGGASGSSPWETQYF. For the CDR3, the DNA is TGCGCCAGCAGCCCTGGTGGGGCTAGCGGGTCCTCCCCATGGGAGACCCAGTACTTC.

V gene TRBV19 combines with J gene TRBJ2-1; D not resolved. CDR1 is LNHDA and CDR2 is SQIVND in the germline V gene (reference sequence). This CDR3 comprises 11 residues. Deletions cut 6 bases from V and 5 bases from J, with 5 bases between. CDR3 region: CASRRNNEQFF. CDR3 sequence (DNA): TGTGCCAGTAGGAGGAACAATGAGCAGTTCTTC.

This clone has more than one count but fewer than ten. The CDR3 region is CASSQGYGFGGERPYF. CDR3 nucleotide sequence: TGTGCCAGCAGCCAAGGGTACGGTTTTGGAGGAGAGAGGCCCTACTTC. The genes are TRBV14 and TRBJ2-7; tentative D call: TRBD2 (5 bases). The CDR3 contains 16 residues. Between the trimmed V and J ends, which lost 1 base and 13 bases, there was a span of 26 bases. CDR1 is SGHDN, CDR2 FVKESK, per germline.

The gene calls are TRBV9 and TRBJ2-5; 7 nucleotides match TRBD2. This CDR3 contains 14 residues. Trimming took 4 bases from V and 5 from J; bases not matched to a gene: 8. Germline V gene lookup returns CDR1 SGDLS and CDR2 YYNGEE. The DNA for the CDR3 is TGTGCCAGCAGCAGAGGGGAGGGATGGGAGACCCAGTACTTC. This encodes CASSRGEGWETQYF.

The chain joins TRBV5-1 to TRBJ1-2, with D possibly TRBD1 on 5 matching bases. V was pared by 0 bases and J by 7 bases, with 16 bases between. The CDR3 has 15 amino acids. From germline, CDR1 is SGHRS and CDR2 YFSETQ. The CDR3 reads CASSLDPGSGGGYTF. DNA for the CDR3: TGCGCCAGCAGCTTGGATCCAGGGTCGGGTGGTGGCTACACCTTC. Variable domain in full (rest from reference TRBV5-1 and TRBJ1-2): KAGVTQTPRYLIKTRGQQVTLSCSPISGHRSVSWYQQTPGQGLQFLFEYFSETQRNKGNFPGRFSGRQFSNSRSEMNVSTLELGDSALYLCASSLDPGSGGGYTFGSGTRLTVV.

The rearrangement links TRBV30 to TRBJ1-3, with 8 nucleotides matching TRBD1. V lost 3 bases to trimming and J lost 9 bases; unmatched junction nucleotides: 13. Germline V lookup: CDR1 GTSNPN, CDR2 SVGIG (reference sequence). The CDR3 extends over 15 amino acids. The CDR3 DNA follows: TGTGCCTGGAGCCAGGACAGGGCGATCATGGGCACCATATATTTT. It translates to CAWSQDRAIMGTIYF.

This clone came up once. The chain combines TRBV7-8 with TRBJ2-1; no clear D gene. With 5 bases removed from V and 0 bases from J, the gap between germline ends came to 8 bases. Germline values: CDR1 SGHVS, CDR2 FQNEAQ. CDR3 size: 14 residues. As DNA, the CDR3 is TGTGCCAGCAGCGGGCAGGCCTCCTACAATGAGCAGTTCTTC. This sequence encodes CASSGQASYNEQFF.

As regards this clone: Distinct nucleotide sequences in the sample also encode this CDR3. The genes are TRBV28 and TRBJ1-1; a possible D gene is TRBD1 (5 bases). From germline, CDR1 is MDHEN and CDR2 SYDVKM. V lost 0 bases and J lost 8, with 7 bases in between. This CDR3 region has 12 residues. CDR3 DNA: TGTGCCAGCAGTTTATGGGGGCTAGAAGCTTTCTTT. Translated: CASSLWGLEAFF.

The chain is built from TRBV20-1 and TRBJ2-2, with a possible D match to TRBD1 (5 bases). This CDR3 spans 11 amino acids. Germline V gene sequence: CDR1 DFQATT, CDR2 SNEGSKA (reference sequence). The V and J ends lost 6 bases and 6 bases respectively, with 8 bases between them. The CDR3 loop reads CSALGAGELFF. The CDR3 DNA reads TGCAGTGCGCTAGGGGCCGGGGAGCTGTTTTTT.

The chain employs TRBV11-1 and TRBJ2-7, with 10 nucleotides matching TRBD2. The germline gives CDR1 SGHAT, CDR2 FQDESV (reference sequence). The CDR3 is 15 amino acids. The V gene end was trimmed by 1 base and the J gene end by 5 bases; junction bases not matched to a gene: 5. The CDR3: CASSLEAGGPNEQYF. The CDR3 DNA reads as TGTGCCAGCAGCTTAGAAGCGGGAGGGCCCAACGAGCAGTACTTC. Full variable domain (rest looked up from reference TRBV11-1 and TRBJ2-7): EAEVAQSPRYKITEKSQAVAFWCDPISGHATLYWYRQILGQGPELLVQFQDESVVDDSQLPKDRFSAERLKGVDSTLKIQPAELGDSAMYLCASSLEAGGPNEQYFGPGTRLTVT.

The chain employs TRBV5-1 and TRBJ1-6; TRBD1 matches 7 bases. V shed 4 bases, J shed 8 bases, and the junction held 3 bases outside the gene matches. The germline CDR1 and CDR2 sequences are SGHRS and YFSETQ. The CDR3 runs to 13 residues. CDR3 in DNA: TGCGCCAGCAGCCATACAGGGGATTCACCCCTCCACTTT. Translation: CASSHTGDSPLHF.

V is TRBV2 and J is TRBJ2-3, with 12 nucleotides matching TRBD1. The CDR3 length is 15 residues. Germline lookup yields CDR1 SNHLY and CDR2 FYNNEI. V trimming: 7 bases; J trimming: 3 bases; junction bases outside the gene matches: 5. The CDR3 DNA sequence: TGTGCCAGCATAGGGACAGGGGGCGCGACAGATACGCAGTATTTT. Its translation: CASIGTGGATDTQYF.

This chain uses TRBV3-1 (or the pseudogene TRBV3-2) with TRBJ1-1; D might be TRBD1 (5 bases). This CDR3 contains 15 residues. CDR1 LGHDT and CDR2 YNNKEL come from the germline V gene (reference sequence). V shed 1 base and J shed 4 bases, with 13 bases lying between them. CDR3 loop: CASSQGFRVGTEAFF. Written as DNA, the CDR3 is TGTGCCAGCAGCCAAGGATTCAGGGTGGGCACTGAAGCTTTCTTT.

The CDR3 DNA reads TGTGCCAGCAGCTTTTCGGGAGGCGAGCAGTACTTC. Protein product: CASSFSGGEQYF. The gene calls are TRBV7-9 and TRBJ2-7, with TRBD2 matching over 7 bases. The CDR3 runs to 12 residues. Germline V gives CDR1 SEHNR, CDR2 FQNEAQ (reference sequence). Unmatched junction bases numbered 2, after V lost 3 bases and J lost 6 bases.

The rearrangement uses TRBV6-1 and TRBJ1-4; D is uncertain. The CDR3 extends over 14 amino acids. Germline loops: CDR1 MNHNS, CDR2 SASEGT. V lost 3 bases, J lost 8 bases, and 13 bases lay in between. CDR3 loop: CASSENTPNEKLFF. The DNA for the CDR3 is TGTGCCAGCAGTGAGAACACACCGAACGAAAAACTGTTTTTT.

This rearrangement joins TRBV5-1 to TRBJ1-4; D uncertain. V was cut by 0 bases and J by 1 base, with 7 bases left in between. CDR1 and CDR2 from the germline V gene are SGHRS and YFSETQ. The CDR3 spans 15 residues. CDR3 DNA: TGCGCCAGCAGCTTGGCCCCGGGAACTAATGAAAAACTGTTTTTT. The encoded protein is CASSLAPGTNEKLFF.

The rearrangement uses TRBV28 and TRBJ1-2; TRBD1 matches at 8 bases. CDR1 is MDHEN and CDR2 is SYDVKM in the germline V gene. With V trimmed by 1 base and J by 8 bases, 9 bases remained unmatched. This CDR3 is built from 15 residues. DNA for the CDR3: TGTGCCAGCAGTTTATCCCGGACAGGGTTTCAGGGCTACACCTTC. It translates to CASSLSRTGFQGYTF.

The V and J genes are TRBV19 and TRBJ2-3, with D perhaps matching TRBD2 (5 bases). V was clipped by 3 bases and J by 0 bases, with 16 bases between them. The germline V gene has CDR1 LNHDA and CDR2 SQIVND (reference sequence). This CDR3 spans 17 amino acids. CDR3 amino acids: CASSILSGRTSTDTQYF. For the CDR3, the DNA is TGTGCCAGTAGTATCCTCAGCGGTCGGACTAGCACAGATACGCAGTATTTT.

This chain connects TRBV5-1 to TRBJ1-5; no firm D call. Germline CDR1 and CDR2: SGHRS and YFSETQ. Deletions cut 0 bases from V and 1 base from J, with 14 bases between. There are 17 residues in the CDR3. CDR3 amino acids: CASSLEYLGGSNQPQHF. CDR3 DNA sequence: TGCGCCAGCAGCTTGGAGTATCTCGGAGGGAGCAATCAGCCCCAGCATTTT.

J is TRBJ1-3 and V is TRBV9, with D maybe TRBD1 (5 bases). The CDR3 loop spans 16 amino acids. V was clipped by 3 bases and J by 0 bases, with 13 bases between them. Per germline, CDR1 SGDLS and CDR2 YYNGEE. The CDR3 DNA reads as TGTGCCAGCAGCGGCGGGACGCCGAGCTCTGGAAACACCATATATTTT. The encoded protein is CASSGGTPSSGNTIYF.

This chain links TRBV16 with TRBJ1-3; D is undetermined. This CDR3 region has 13 residues. Between the trimmed V and J ends, which lost 4 bases and 1 base, there was a span of 5 bases. The germline V gene has CDR1 KGHSY and CDR2 FQNENV. The CDR3 bases are TGTGCCAGCAGCCCTGCGTCTGGAAACACCATATATTTT. It encodes CASSPASGNTIYF.

The genes are TRBV12-3 or TRBV12-4 and TRBJ2-3; D perhaps matches TRBD1 (5 bases). The CDR3 has 13 amino acids. V was pared by 3 bases and J by 4 bases, with 8 bases between. For the CDR3, the DNA is TGTGCCAGCAGTTTGATGGGGCCAGATACGCAGTATTTT. As protein: CASSLMGPDTQYF.

The chain links TRBV29-1 to TRBJ1-2, with 8 bases matching TRBD1. The CDR3 is 13 amino acids. The germline gives CDR1 SQVTM, CDR2 ANQGSEA. V was pared by 3 bases and J by 4 bases, with 4 bases of the junction left unmatched. DNA of the CDR3: TGCAGCGTTGACCTTGGACAGGGCTATGGCTACACCTTC. Protein sequence: CSVDLGQGYGYTF.

The chain carries TRBV2 and TRBJ2-1; 10 bases map to TRBD1. The CDR3 covers 16 residues. The germline V gene has CDR1 SNHLY and CDR2 FYNNEI. Losses at the gene ends were 3 bases for V and 8 bases for J; bases not matched to a gene: 10. The CDR3 protein is CASSDPDRGHFDEQFF. The CDR3 DNA follows: TGTGCCAGCAGTGACCCTGACAGGGGGCATTTCGATGAGCAGTTCTTC. Full variable domain (rest looked up from reference TRBV2 and TRBJ2-1): EPEVTQTPSHQVTQMGQEVILRCVPISNHLYFYWYRQILGQKVEFLVSFYNNEISEKSEIFDDQFSVERPDGSNFTLKIRSTKLEDSAMYFCASSDPDRGHFDEQFFGPGTRLTVL.

The rearrangement joins TRBV5-4 to TRBJ1-1; D remains ambiguous. The V and J ends lost 1 base and 7 bases respectively, with 11 bases between them. This CDR3 has 13 amino acids. Looked up from germline, CDR1 is SGHNT and CDR2 is YYREEE (reference sequence). The CDR3 nucleotides read TGTGCCAGCAGCTTGCCGGGAGAGGTTGAAGCTTTCTTT. Protein sequence: CASSLPGEVEAFF.

The V gene is TRBV3-1 (or the pseudogene TRBV3-2), the J gene TRBJ1-1; 8 nucleotides agree with TRBD1. V lost 4 bases, J lost 11 bases, and 9 bases stayed unmatched. Germline V CDR1 and CDR2: LGHDT, YNNKEL (reference sequence). This CDR3 region has 13 residues. CDR3 region: CASSLYTGGLAFF. CDR3 bases: TGTGCCAGCAGCCTATATACAGGGGGTCTTGCTTTCTTT.

This clone has more than one count but fewer than ten. CDR3 bases: TGTGCCAGCAGCTTAGAGGCGACAGGCTACGAGCAGTACTTC. Translated, it gives CASSLEATGYEQYF. This chain uses TRBV11-2 with TRBJ2-7; D possibly corresponds to TRBD1 (6 bases). The CDR3 has 14 residues. Looked up from germline, CDR1 is SGHAT and CDR2 is FQNNGV. With 0 bases removed from V and 3 bases from J, the gap between germline ends came to 9 bases.

The chain carries TRBV5-1 and TRBJ2-1; TRBD1 matches 8 bases. The trim removed 4 bases at V and 7 bases at J, leaving 4 bases unmatched. The germline CDR1 and CDR2 sequences are SGHRS and YFSETQ. This CDR3 contains 13 residues. CDR3 DNA sequence: TGCGCCAGCAGCCCGACAGGGGCTAATGAGCAGTTCTTC. Translating gives CASSPTGANEQFF.

The chain joins TRBV10-3 to TRBJ1-1; tentative D call: TRBD1 (6 bases). The CDR3 covers 15 residues. The germline V gene has CDR1 ENHRY and CDR2 SYGVKD. The V end was cut by 0 bases, the J end by 4 bases, with 12 bases between. CDR3 in DNA: TGTGCCATCAGTGAGTCGTTCGGCAGGGGCACTGAAGCTTTCTTT. It yields the protein CAISESFGRGTEAFF.

The V and J genes are TRBV11-3 and TRBJ2-1; D is perhaps TRBD2 (6 bases). Between the trimmed V and J ends, which lost 8 bases and 5 bases, there was a span of 19 bases. Germline-derived CDR1 and CDR2 are SGHNT and YENEEA. The CDR3 contains 15 residues. The CDR3 sequence is CASSNGPIADNEQFF. CDR3 in DNA: TGTGCCAGCTCTAATGGCCCCATAGCGGACAATGAGCAGTTCTTC.